This TCR beta chain comes out of a study of blood T cell repertoires in COVID-19. The overall study: Samples taken during acute and convalescent COVID-19 were collected in the United States, Italy and Spain. The analysed material was cDNA or gDNA that came from T cells, B-cell-depleted T cells, or PBMCs.

Original analysis: Quantification of nucleated cells was approximated via reference gene primer amplification. Assay: immunoSEQ multiplex PCR; the TCRdb copy retains only in-frame clones and omits some. D and trimming come from the DNA, and the V and J calls and clone size come from that table. The data contain just under 350,000 clones, about 93% of them singletons. The V segment lost 5 bases and the J segment 7 bases; nucleotides outside the gene matches: 2. This CDR3 comprises 12 residues. Germline lookup yields CDR1 SGHAT and CDR2 FQNNGV. The clonotype originates from a woman between 18 and 29 years old who had recovered from COVID-19. The rearrangement joins TRBV11-2 to TRBJ2-1; 7 bases map to TRBD2. Sequencing was done on a sample of peripheral blood. The CDR3 DNA follows: TGTGCCAGCAGCGGGGGGGGAAATGAGCAGTTCTTC. Translation: CASSGGGNEQFF.